This TCR beta chain was identified in a study of cytomegalovirus exposure and HLA in healthy donors. The germline V gene has CDR1 LNHNV and CDR2 YYDKDF (reference sequence). CDR3 length: 15 amino acids. V was trimmed by 5 bases and J by 8 bases, leaving 18 bases between them. The PCR ran on 60 Vbeta and 13 Jbeta primers. Profiled with immunoSEQ multiplex PCR; TCRdb holds only in-frame clones, not every one. The table lists 150,000 to 200,000 clones, 81% of them singletons. Sequencing was carried out using PBMCs. The sequence came from a man aged 18 to 30 in good health and CMV-seronegative. The rearrangement links TRBV15 to TRBJ1-4; D is uncertain. In DNA, the CDR3 is TGTGCCACCAGCCTCACGGGGAATTCGGGAGAAAAACTGTTTTTT. Translating it yields CATSLTGNSGEKLFF.